The rows below give T cell receptor beta chains drawn from one sample of a study of T cell responses to AZD1222 COVID-19 vaccine. Sequencing was performed with immunoSEQ multiplex PCR; in TCRdb, only in-frame clones are kept and a portion is missing. The sample consists of fewer than 130,000 clones, 88% of them appearing once. The material was peripheral blood, obtained on day 0 of AZD1222 vaccination. These TCRs come from an adult in good health. Each CDR3 is given with its conserved first and last residue. Each record gives: CDR3 DNA, CDR3 protein, clone size, V gene, CDR3 length, J gene, D gene. D genes are given only for firm matches. The size field is filled for only some rows; it gives once, few, many or a size class.

DNA: TGCGCCAGCAGCTTGGTTCCCTCTGATGGCTACACCTTC
CDR3: CASSLVPSDGYTF
size: .
V: TRBV5-1
length: 13
J: TRBJ1-2
D: .

DNA: TGCAGCGTTGGCAGGGGGCAGGCAGATACGCAGTATTTT
CDR3: CSVGRGQADTQYF
size: .
V: TRBV29-1
length: 13
J: TRBJ2-3
D: TRBD1

DNA: TGCGCCAGCAGCTTGGGACAGGTCTCCTACAATGAGCAGTTCTTC
CDR3: CASSLGQVSYNEQFF
size: few
V: TRBV5-1
length: 15
J: TRBJ2-1
D: .

DNA: TGTGCCAGCAGTAGGGAAACAAAGAGGGGCACTGAAGCTTTCTTT
CDR3: CASSRETKRGTEAFF
size: .
V: TRBV28
length: 15
J: TRBJ1-1
D: .

DNA: TGTGCCAGCGTGGGAGGCGGAAGCCTCACTGAAGCTTTCTTT
CDR3: CASVGGGSLTEAFF
size: .
V: TRBV3-1/TRBV3-2
length: 14
J: TRBJ1-1
D: .

DNA: TGTGCCAGCAGCCACCGGACCCTCTCTAGCGGGAGGCGCAATGAGCAGTTCTTC
CDR3: CASSHRTLSSGRRNEQFF
size: .
V: TRBV3-1/TRBV3-2
length: 18
J: TRBJ2-1
D: TRBD2

DNA: TGTGCCAGTAGTCCCGGGACAGCGTCTAATGAAAAACTGTTTTTT
CDR3: CASSPGTASNEKLFF
size: .
V: TRBV19
length: 15
J: TRBJ1-4
D: TRBD1

DNA: TGCGCCAGCAGCCAAGGAAAAGGCGCTACAGGGGGCGCAGGCTATGGCTACACCTTC
CDR3: CASSQGKGATGGAGYGYTF
size: .
V: TRBV4-1
length: 19
J: TRBJ1-2
D: TRBD1

DNA: TGTGCCAGCAGTGAAGCACCAGGGACCTATGGCTACACCTTC
CDR3: CASSEAPGTYGYTF
size: .
V: TRBV6-1
length: 14
J: TRBJ1-2
D: .

DNA: TGTGCCAGCAGCTTCCAGGGGCAGGGGTATGGCTACACCTTC
CDR3: CASSFQGQGYGYTF
size: .
V: TRBV7-9
length: 14
J: TRBJ1-2
D: .

DNA: TGTGCCAGCAGTTTATATGGTCGGCGGGAGCAGTACTTC
CDR3: CASSLYGRREQYF
size: .
V: TRBV27
length: 13
J: TRBJ2-7
D: .

DNA: TGTGCCAGCAGCGTAAGTCCCCTGACAGACAGGGGCGAGCAGTACTTC
CDR3: CASSVSPLTDRGEQYF
size: .
V: TRBV9
length: 16
J: TRBJ2-7
D: TRBD1

DNA: TGTGCCAGTAGTCACGGGAGTGGAAATGAGCAGTTCTTC
CDR3: CASSHGSGNEQFF
size: .
V: TRBV19
length: 13
J: TRBJ2-1
D: .

DNA: TGTGCCAGCAGTGAAGCAGTGCAGGGGACCTATGGCTACACCTTC
CDR3: CASSEAVQGTYGYTF
size: once
V: TRBV6-1
length: 15
J: TRBJ1-2
D: .

DNA: TGTGCCATCAGTGATTGGTTCACGAACACCGGGGAGCTGTTTTTT
CDR3: CAISDWFTNTGELFF
size: .
V: TRBV10-3
length: 15
J: TRBJ2-2
D: .

DNA: TGTGCCACCAGCAGAGATCAAAACAGGTACTATGGCTACACCTTC
CDR3: CATSRDQNRYYGYTF
size: .
V: TRBV15
length: 15
J: TRBJ1-2
D: .

DNA: TGTGCCAGTAGTATCACAGGGACCGCCGGGGAGCTGTTTTTT
CDR3: CASSITGTAGELFF
size: .
V: TRBV19
length: 14
J: TRBJ2-2
D: .

DNA: TGTGCCAGCTCTCCATCGGGGAGGGGCAATCAGCCCCAGCATTTT
CDR3: CASSPSGRGNQPQHF
size: .
V: TRBV19
length: 15
J: TRBJ1-5
D: .

DNA: TGCAGCGTTTATAACCCCGGCCTAAACTACGAGCAGTACTTC
CDR3: CSVYNPGLNYEQYF
size: .
V: TRBV29-1
length: 14
J: TRBJ2-7
D: .

DNA: TGTGCCAGCAGCCGAGGAGGCAGGAACACTGAAGCTTTCTTT
CDR3: CASSRGGRNTEAFF
size: .
V: TRBV5-8
length: 14
J: TRBJ1-1
D: .